The rows below give T cell receptor beta chains drawn from one sample of a study of T-cell memory formation after mild COVID-19. TCRdb ran MiXCR on the 5' RACE reads and lists one entry per CDR3 protein. The sample lists 65,000 to 95,000 distinct CDR3 sequences, roughly 13% seen once, with more than 35% in the top ten. Sequences were obtained from PBMCs or a T cell subset sorted from them (not recorded which). The receptors here all came from a man younger than 30 who had mild COVID-19 (a few samples of this study predate the infection). Cell type and time point are not known. CDR3s include the opening cysteine and the closing phenylalanine or tryptophan. The order of the fields is CDR3 DNA, CDR3 protein, V gene, D gene, CDR3 length, clone size, J gene. The D gene is left open where the match is weak. Part of the rows lack a size; the others show once, few, many or a class for expanded clones.

TGCGCCAGCAGTTCCCGGGACTTCCCTTACAATGAGCAGTTCTTC | CASSSRDFPYNEQFF | TRBV5-1 | - | 15 | few | TRBJ2-1
TGTGCCAGCAGCTTAGAGCTAGCGGGGCGGGAGACCCAGTACTTC | CASSLELAGRETQYF | TRBV7-8 | TRBD2 | 15 | - | TRBJ2-5
TGTGCCAGCTCACCGCTACCAGAGGTACCAGATACGCAGTATTTT | CASSPLPEVPDTQYF | TRBV18 | - | 15 | - | TRBJ2-3
TGTGCCAGCGCTGGGGACTCCTACGAGCAGTACTTC | CASAGDSYEQYF | TRBV12-3/TRBV12-4 | - | 12 | - | TRBJ2-7
TGTGCCAGCACTCGGCGGGGGTACCCAGATACGCAGTATTTT | CASTRRGYPDTQYF | TRBV7-9 | TRBD2 | 14 | many | TRBJ2-3
TGTGCCATCCGCGAACCTAGCGGAAACAATGAGCAGTTCTTC | CAIREPSGNNEQFF | TRBV10-3 | TRBD2 | 14 | once | TRBJ2-1
TGCAGTGCTAGAGATGAGGGCCGACCCTACGAGCAGTACTTC | CSARDEGRPYEQYF | TRBV20-1 | - | 14 | few | TRBJ2-7
TGCGCCAGCAGCCCCTCCCCGGGAGGAAAAAAAGAGACCCAGTACTTC | CASSPSPGGKKETQYF | TRBV4-1 | TRBD2 | 16 | medium-sized | TRBJ2-5
TGTGCCAGCAGCTTCGTGATAGCGGGGGGTCAAGAGACCCAGTACTTC | CASSFVIAGGQETQYF | TRBV7-7 | TRBD2 | 16 | - | TRBJ2-5
TGCGCCAGCAGCCGGTTGGACAGGGGACAGCCCCAGCATTTT | CASSRLDRGQPQHF | TRBV4-1 | TRBD1 | 14 | - | TRBJ1-5
TGTGCCAGCAGGTCTACAGGGTTGGGCACAGATACGCAGTATTTT | CASRSTGLGTDTQYF | TRBV12-3/TRBV12-4 | - | 15 | few | TRBJ2-3
TGCAGCGTGCAGACAGGGTATTCCAACTATGGCTACACCTTC | CSVQTGYSNYGYTF | TRBV29-1 | TRBD1 | 14 | - | TRBJ1-2
TGTGCCACCAGCACAAAAGGACAGGGAGGAAGACAGCCCCAGCATTTT | CATSTKGQGGRQPQHF | TRBV15 | TRBD1 | 16 | few | TRBJ1-5
TGTGCCAGCAGCTTAGTTTTAGGGCCGCGAGATCCCCAGTACTTC | CASSLVLGPRDPQYF | TRBV7-9 | - | 15 | few | TRBJ2-5
TGTGCCAGCAGTTTGTGGCCAGGCAATGAGCAGTTCTTC | CASSLWPGNEQFF | TRBV27 | - | 13 | - | TRBJ2-1